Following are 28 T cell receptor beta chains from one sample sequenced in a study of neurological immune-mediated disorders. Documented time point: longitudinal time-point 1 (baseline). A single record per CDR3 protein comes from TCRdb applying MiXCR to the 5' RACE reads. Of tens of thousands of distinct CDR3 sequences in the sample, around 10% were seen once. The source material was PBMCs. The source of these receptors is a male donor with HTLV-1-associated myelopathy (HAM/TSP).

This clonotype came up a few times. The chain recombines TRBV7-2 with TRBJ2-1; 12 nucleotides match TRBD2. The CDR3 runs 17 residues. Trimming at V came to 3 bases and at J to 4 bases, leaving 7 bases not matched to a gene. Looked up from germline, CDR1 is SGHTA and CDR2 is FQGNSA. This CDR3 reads CASSLGLAGLPYNEQFF. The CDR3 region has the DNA TGTGCCAGCAGCTTGGGACTAGCGGGTCTTCCGTACAATGAGCAGTTCTTC. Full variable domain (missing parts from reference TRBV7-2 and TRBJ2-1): GAGVSQSPSNKVTEKGKDVELRCDPISGHTALYWYRQSLGQGLEFLIYFQGNSAPDKSGLPSDRFSAERTGGSVSTLTIQRTQQEDSAVYLCASSLGLAGLPYNEQFFGPGTRLTVL.

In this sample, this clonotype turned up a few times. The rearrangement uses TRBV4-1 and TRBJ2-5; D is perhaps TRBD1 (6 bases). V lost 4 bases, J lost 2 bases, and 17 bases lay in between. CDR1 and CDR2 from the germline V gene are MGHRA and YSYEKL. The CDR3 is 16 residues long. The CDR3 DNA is TGCGCCAGCAGCCTATACTCCGGGACACGACAAGAGACCCAGTACTTC. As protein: CASSLYSGTRQETQYF.

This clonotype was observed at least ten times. The CDR3 coding sequence is TGTGCCAGCAGTTCCAGGGTCGATCAGCCCCAGCATTTT. This translates into CASSSRVDQPQHF. V gene TRBV27 combines with J gene TRBJ1-5, with a possible D match to TRBD1 (5 bases). Trimming cost V 4 bases and J 5 bases, with 9 bases left between them. The length of the CDR3 is 13 residues. Germline V gene lookup returns CDR1 MNHEY and CDR2 SMNVEV (reference sequence).

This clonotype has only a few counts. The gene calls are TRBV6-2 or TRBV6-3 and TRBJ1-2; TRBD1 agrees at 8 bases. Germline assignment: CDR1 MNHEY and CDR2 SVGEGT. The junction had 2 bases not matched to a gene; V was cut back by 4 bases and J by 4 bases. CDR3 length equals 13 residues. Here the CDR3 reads CASSSQGAYGYTF. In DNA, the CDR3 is TGTGCCAGCAGTTCGCAGGGGGCCTATGGCTACACCTTC.

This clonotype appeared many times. CDR3 region: CASSDQSRENIQYF. DNA of the CDR3: TGCGCCAGCAGCGACCAAAGTCGGGAAAACATTCAGTACTTC. V usage is TRBV5-1 and J usage is TRBJ2-4; no definite D call. The CDR3 contains 14 residues. With 4 bases removed from V and 5 bases from J, the gap between germline ends came to 13 bases. Germline CDR1 SGHRS, CDR2 YFSETQ. Combining the CDR3 with reference TRBV5-1 and TRBJ2-4 gives the whole variable domain KAGVTQTPRYLIKTRGQQVTLSCSPISGHRSVSWYQQTPGQGLQFLFEYFSETQRNKGNFPGRFSGRQFSNSRSEMNVSTLELGDSALYLCASSDQSRENIQYFGAGTRLSVL.

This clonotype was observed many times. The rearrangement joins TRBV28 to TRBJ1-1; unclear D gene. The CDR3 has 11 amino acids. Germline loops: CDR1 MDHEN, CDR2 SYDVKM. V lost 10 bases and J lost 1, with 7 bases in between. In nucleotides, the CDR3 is TGTGCCACTGGGAGGAACACTGAAGCTTTCTTT. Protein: CATGRNTEAFF.

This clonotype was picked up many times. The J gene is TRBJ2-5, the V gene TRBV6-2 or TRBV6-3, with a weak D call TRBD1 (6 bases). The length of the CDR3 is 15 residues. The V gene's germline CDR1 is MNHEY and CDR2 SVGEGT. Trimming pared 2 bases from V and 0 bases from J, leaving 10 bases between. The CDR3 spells CASSYIRDNQETQYF. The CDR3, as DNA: TGTGCCAGCAGTTACATTCGGGACAACCAAGAGACCCAGTACTTC.

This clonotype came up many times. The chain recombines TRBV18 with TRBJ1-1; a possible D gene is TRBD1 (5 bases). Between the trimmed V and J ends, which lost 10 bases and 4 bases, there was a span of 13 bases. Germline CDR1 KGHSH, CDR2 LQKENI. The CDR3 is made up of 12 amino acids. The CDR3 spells CATTAQGTEAFF. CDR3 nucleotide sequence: TGTGCCACTACTGCCCAGGGCACTGAAGCTTTCTTT.

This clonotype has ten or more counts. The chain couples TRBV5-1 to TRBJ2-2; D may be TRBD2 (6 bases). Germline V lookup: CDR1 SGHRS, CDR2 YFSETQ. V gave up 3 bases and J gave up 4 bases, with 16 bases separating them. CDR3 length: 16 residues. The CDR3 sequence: CASSWSGGRTTGELFF. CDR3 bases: TGCGCCAGCAGCTGGAGTGGAGGGCGCACCACCGGGGAGCTGTTTTTT.

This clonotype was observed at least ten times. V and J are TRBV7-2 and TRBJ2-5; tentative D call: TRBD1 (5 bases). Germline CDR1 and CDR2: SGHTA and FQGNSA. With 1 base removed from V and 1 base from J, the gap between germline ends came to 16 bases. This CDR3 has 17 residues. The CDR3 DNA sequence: TGTGCCAGCAGCTTAGTCGCGCGCAGGGTCCTCCAAGAGACCCAGTACTTC. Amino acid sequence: CASSLVARRVLQETQYF.

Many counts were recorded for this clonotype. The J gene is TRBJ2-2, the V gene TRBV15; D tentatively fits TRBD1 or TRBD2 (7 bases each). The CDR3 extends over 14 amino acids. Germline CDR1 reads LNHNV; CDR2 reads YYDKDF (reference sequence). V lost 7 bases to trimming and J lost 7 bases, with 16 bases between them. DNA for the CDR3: TGTGCCACCATACAGGGGAGGGGTATCGGGGAGCTGTTTTTT. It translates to CATIQGRGIGELFF. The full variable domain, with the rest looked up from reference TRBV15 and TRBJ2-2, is DAMVIQNPRYQVTQFGKPVTLSCSQTLNHNVMYWYQQKSSQAPKLLFHYYDKDFNNEADTPDNFQSRRPNTSFCFLDIRSPGLGDTAMYLCATIQGRGIGELFFGEGSRLTVL.

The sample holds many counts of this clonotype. CDR3 DNA sequence: TGTGCCAGCAGTTACGACCGGTTCTACGAGCAGTACTTC. This translates into CASSYDRFYEQYF. The chain employs TRBV6-6 and TRBJ2-7; D uncertain. This CDR3 region has 13 residues. V lost 2 bases and J 3 bases, leaving 8 bases between the germline ends. Looked up from germline, CDR1 is MNHNY and CDR2 is SVGAGI (reference sequence).

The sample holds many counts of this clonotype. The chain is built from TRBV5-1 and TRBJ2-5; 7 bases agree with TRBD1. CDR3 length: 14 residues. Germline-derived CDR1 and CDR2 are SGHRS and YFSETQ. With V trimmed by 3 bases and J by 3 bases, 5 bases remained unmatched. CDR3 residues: CASSSPDREETQYF. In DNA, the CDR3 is TGCGCCAGCAGCTCACCCGACAGGGAAGAGACCCAGTACTTC. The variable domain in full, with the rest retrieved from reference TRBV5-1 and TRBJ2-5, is KAGVTQTPRYLIKTRGQQVTLSCSPISGHRSVSWYQQTPGQGLQFLFEYFSETQRNKGNFPGRFSGRQFSNSRSEMNVSTLELGDSALYLCASSSPDREETQYFGPGTRLLVL.

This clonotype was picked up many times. The CDR3 loop is CASSQVLGAASKNEKLFF. The CDR3 DNA reads TGTGCCAGCAGCCAAGTATTAGGGGCCGCCTCAAAAAATGAAAAACTGTTTTTT. The chain joins TRBV14 to TRBJ1-4; D possibly corresponds to TRBD1 (5 bases). The V gene lost 1 base and the J gene lost 5 bases, with 20 bases spanning the gap. Germline loops: CDR1 SGHDN, CDR2 FVKESK. CDR3 length: 18 residues.

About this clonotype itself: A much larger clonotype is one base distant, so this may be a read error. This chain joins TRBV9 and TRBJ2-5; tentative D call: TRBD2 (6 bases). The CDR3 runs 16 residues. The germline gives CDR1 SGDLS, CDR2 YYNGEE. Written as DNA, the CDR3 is TGTGCCAGCAGCGTAGGGGTGGACGCGTCGGGGGAGACCAAGTACTTC. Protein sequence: CASSVGVDASGETKYF.

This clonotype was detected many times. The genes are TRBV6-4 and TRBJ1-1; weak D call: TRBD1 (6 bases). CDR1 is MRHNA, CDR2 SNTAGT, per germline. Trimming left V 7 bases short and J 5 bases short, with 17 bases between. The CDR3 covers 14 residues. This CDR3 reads CASTEGVVWTEAFF. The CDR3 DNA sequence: TGTGCCAGCACCGAGGGGGTCGTATGGACTGAAGCTTTCTTT.

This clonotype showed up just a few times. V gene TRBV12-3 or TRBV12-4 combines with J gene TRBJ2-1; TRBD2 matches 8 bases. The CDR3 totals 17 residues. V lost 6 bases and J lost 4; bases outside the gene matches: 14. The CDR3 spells CASSPSFGGAYYNEQFF. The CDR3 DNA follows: TGTGCCAGCAGCCCCAGTTTCGGGGGGGCTTATTACAATGAGCAGTTCTTC.

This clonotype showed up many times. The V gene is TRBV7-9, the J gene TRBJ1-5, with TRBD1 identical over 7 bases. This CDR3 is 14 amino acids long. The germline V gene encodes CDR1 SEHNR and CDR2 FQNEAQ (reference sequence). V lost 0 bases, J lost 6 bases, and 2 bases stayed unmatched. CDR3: CASSLAGGGQPQHF. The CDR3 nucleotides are TGTGCCAGCAGCTTAGCAGGGGGCGGTCAGCCCCAGCATTTT. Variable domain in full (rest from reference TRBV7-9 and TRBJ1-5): DTGVSQNPRHKITKRGQNVTFRCDPISEHNRLYWYRQTLGQGPEFLTYFQNEAQLEKSRLLSDRFSAERPKGSFSTLEIQRTEQGDSAMYLCASSLAGGGQPQHFGDGTRLSIL.

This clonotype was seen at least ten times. The CDR3 reads CASSWGTGDEKLFF. CDR3 sequence (DNA): TGCGCCAGCAGCTGGGGGACAGGGGATGAAAAACTGTTTTTT. J is TRBJ1-4 and V is TRBV5-1; TRBD1 agrees at 10 bases. The CDR3 extends over 14 amino acids. J gave up 6 bases and V 3 bases, and 2 bases lay outside the gene matches. Germline V gene data show CDR1 as SGHRS and CDR2 as YFSETQ.

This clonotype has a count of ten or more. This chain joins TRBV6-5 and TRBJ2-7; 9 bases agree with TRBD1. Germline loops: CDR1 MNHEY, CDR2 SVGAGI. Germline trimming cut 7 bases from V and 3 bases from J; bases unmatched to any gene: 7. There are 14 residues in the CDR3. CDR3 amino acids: CASKWGQGVYEQYF. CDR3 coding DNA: TGTGCCAGCAAGTGGGGACAGGGCGTCTACGAGCAGTACTTC.

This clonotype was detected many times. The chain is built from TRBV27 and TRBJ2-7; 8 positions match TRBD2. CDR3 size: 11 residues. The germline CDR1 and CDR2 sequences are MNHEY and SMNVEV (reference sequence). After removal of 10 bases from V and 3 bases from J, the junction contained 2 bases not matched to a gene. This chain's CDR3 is CATGGGYEQYF. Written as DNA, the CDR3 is TGTGCCACGGGAGGGGGCTACGAGCAGTACTTC.

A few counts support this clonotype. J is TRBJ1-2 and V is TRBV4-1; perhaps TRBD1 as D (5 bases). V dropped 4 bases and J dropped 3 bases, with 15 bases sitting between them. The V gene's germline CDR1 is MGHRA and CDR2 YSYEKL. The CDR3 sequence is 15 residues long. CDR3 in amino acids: CASSRAARGDYGYTF. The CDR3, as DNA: TGCGCCAGCAGCCGAGCCGCGAGGGGAGACTATGGCTACACCTTC.

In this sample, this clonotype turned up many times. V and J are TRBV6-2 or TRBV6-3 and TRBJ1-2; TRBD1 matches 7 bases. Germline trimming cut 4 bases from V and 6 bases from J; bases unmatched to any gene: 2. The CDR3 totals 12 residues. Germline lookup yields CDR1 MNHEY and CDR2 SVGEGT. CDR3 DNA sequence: TGTGCCAGCAGTTCTGACAGGGATGGCTACACCTTC. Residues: CASSSDRDGYTF.

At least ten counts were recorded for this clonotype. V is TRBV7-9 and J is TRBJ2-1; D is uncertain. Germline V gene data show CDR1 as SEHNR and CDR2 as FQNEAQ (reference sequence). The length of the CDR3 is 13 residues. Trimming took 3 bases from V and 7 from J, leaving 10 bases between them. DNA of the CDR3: TGTGCCAGCAGCTTGCTCACGCGGAATGAGCAGTTCTTC. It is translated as CASSLLTRNEQFF.

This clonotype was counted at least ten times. The CDR3 is CASSLGTGMYGYTF. The CDR3 bases are TGCGCCAGCAGCTTGGGGACAGGGATGTATGGCTACACCTTC. This chain uses TRBV5-1 with TRBJ1-2, with 8 bases matching TRBD1. Germline assignment: CDR1 SGHRS and CDR2 YFSETQ. The CDR3 is made up of 14 amino acids. J lost 5 bases, V lost 0 bases, and 3 bases had no gene match.

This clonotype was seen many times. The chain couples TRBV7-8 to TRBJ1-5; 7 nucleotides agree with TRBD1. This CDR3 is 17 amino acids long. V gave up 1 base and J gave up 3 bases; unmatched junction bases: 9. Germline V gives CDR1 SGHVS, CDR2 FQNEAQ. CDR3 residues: CASSLESRTGYNQPQHF. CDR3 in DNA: TGTGCCAGCAGCTTAGAATCCCGGACAGGATACAATCAGCCCCAGCATTTT.

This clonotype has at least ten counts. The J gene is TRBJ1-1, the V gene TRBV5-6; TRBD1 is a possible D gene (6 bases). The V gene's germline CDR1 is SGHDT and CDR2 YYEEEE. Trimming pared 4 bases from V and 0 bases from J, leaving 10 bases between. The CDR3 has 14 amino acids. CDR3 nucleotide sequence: TGTGCCAGCAGCGCGACAGGTCTGAACACTGAAGCTTTCTTT. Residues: CASSATGLNTEAFF.

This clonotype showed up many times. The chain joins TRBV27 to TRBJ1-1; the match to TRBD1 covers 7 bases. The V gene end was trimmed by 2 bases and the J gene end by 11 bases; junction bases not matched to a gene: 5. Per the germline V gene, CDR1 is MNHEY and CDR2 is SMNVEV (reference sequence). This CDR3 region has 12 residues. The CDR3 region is CASSLKRGLAFF. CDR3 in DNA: TGTGCCAGCAGTTTAAAGAGGGGGCTGGCTTTCTTT.